Sequencing of this T cell receptor beta chain was carried out in a study of CD8+ T cells in alopecia areata. On the study more broadly: Using the percentage of affected scalp area, treated patients' severity was scored. Findings and limits, study-wide: An increase in clonality over normal scalp was evident in lesional scalp, especially alopecia totalis/universalis. Possibly as an HLA-related effect, TCR sharing across patients appeared less clear than in mice.

Indicated treatment: oral pan-JAK inhibitor, 5-10 mg twice daily. To note about this clone: Its antigen remains unidentified.

In each case, RNA was isolated and then reverse transcribed into cDNA as the sequencing template. Only in-frame clones appear in the TCRdb table, and some are missing; sequencing was by immunoSEQ multiplex PCR. The sample lists roughly 110,000 clones, less than 90% occurring once. Per the germline V gene, CDR1 is SGHAT and CDR2 is FQNNGV. The V and J ends lost 6 bases and 10 bases respectively, with 22 bases between them. The CDR3 is 15 residues long. The material was CD8+ T cells sorted from blood, obtained at week 24, from a patient treated with tofacitinib. This receptor was taken from a human donor with alopecia areata. The J gene is TRBJ2-1, the V gene TRBV11-2; D may be TRBD2 (5 bases). Written as DNA, the CDR3 is TGTGCCAGCAGGCACGGAGAGGGCCAAATGATAGAGCAGTTCTTC. It codes for CASRHGEGQMIEQFF.